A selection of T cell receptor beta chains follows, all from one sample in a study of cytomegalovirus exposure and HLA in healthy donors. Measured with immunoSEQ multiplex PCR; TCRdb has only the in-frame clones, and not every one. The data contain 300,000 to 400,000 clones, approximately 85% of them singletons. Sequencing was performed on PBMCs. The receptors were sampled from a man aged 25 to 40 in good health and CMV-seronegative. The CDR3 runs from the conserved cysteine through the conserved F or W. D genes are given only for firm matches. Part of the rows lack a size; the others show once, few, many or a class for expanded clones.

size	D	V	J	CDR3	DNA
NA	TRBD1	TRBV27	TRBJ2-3	CASCPTGGYPDTQYF	TGTGCCAGCTGCCCTACAGGGGGCTATCCAGATACGCAGTATTTT
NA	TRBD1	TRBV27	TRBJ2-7	CASSSYSQGVSYEQYF	TGTGCCAGCAGTTCTTATTCACAGGGGGTATCCTACGAGCAGTACTTC
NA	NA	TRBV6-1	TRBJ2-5	CAINRDIQETQYF	TGTGCCATAAACCGGGACATCCAAGAGACCCAGTACTTC
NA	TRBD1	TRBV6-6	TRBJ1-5	CASSPGTGGRQPQHF	TGTGCCAGCAGCCCCGGGACAGGTGGTCGTCAGCCCCAGCATTTT
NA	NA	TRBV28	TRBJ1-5	CASSSPGGPNQPQHF	TGTGCCAGCAGTTCGCCGGGGGGTCCCAATCAGCCCCAGCATTTT
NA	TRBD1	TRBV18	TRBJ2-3	CASSEGQGDTQYF	TGTGCCAGCTCAGAAGGACAGGGCGATACGCAGTATTTT
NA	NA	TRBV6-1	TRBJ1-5	CASTPRQSNQPQHF	TGTGCCAGCACCCCCCGACAGAGCAATCAGCCCCAGCATTTT
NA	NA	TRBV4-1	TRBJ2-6	CASSQVAGGLSGANVLTF	TGCGCCAGCAGCCAAGTGGCAGGGGGACTCTCTGGGGCCAACGTCCTGACTTTC
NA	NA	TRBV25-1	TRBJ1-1	CASSSFTAGRNTEAFF	TGTGCCAGCAGTTCCTTCACGGCGGGTAGGAACACTGAAGCTTTCTTT
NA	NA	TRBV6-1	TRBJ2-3	CASSEGYTDTQYF	TGTGCCAGCAGTGAGGGCTACACAGATACGCAGTATTTT
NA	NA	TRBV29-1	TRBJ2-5	CSVVFRQETQYF	TGCAGCGTTGTTTTTAGACAAGAGACCCAGTACTTC
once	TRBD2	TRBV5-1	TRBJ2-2	CASSLLTSAGELFF	TGCGCCAGCAGCTTATTAACTAGCGCCGGGGAGCTGTTTTTT
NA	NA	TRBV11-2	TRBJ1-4	CASSLGTWDLGTNEKLFF	TGTGCCAGCAGCTTAGGGACTTGGGATCTCGGAACTAATGAAAAACTGTTTTTT
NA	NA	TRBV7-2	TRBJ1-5	CASSLAGVNQPQHF	TGTGCCAGCAGCTTAGCAGGGGTGAATCAGCCCCAGCATTTT
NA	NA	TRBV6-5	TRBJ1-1	CASSPKAGSAFF	TGTGCCAGCAGCCCCAAAGCGGGGAGCGCTTTCTTT
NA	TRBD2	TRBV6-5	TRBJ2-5	CASSYTSGSRETQYF	TGTGCCAGCAGTTACACTAGCGGGAGTCGAGAGACCCAGTACTTC
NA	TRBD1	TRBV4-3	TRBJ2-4	CASSQESQGVVKNIQYF	TGCGCCAGCAGCCAAGAGTCACAGGGGGTAGTCAAAAACATTCAGTACTTC
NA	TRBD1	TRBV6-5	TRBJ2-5	CASSYDRGQETQYF	TGTGCCAGCAGTTATGACAGGGGGCAAGAGACCCAGTACTTC
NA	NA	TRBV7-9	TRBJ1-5	CASSLEGGGIQPQHF	TGTGCCAGCAGCTTAGAGGGGGGGGGAATCCAGCCCCAGCATTTT
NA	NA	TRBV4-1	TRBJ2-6	CASSQDPRFSGANVLTF	TGCGCCAGCAGCCAAGATCCCAGGTTCTCTGGGGCCAACGTCCTGACTTTC
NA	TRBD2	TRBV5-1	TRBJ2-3	CASSLASGGRDTQYF	TGCGCCAGCAGCTTGGCTAGCGGGGGGCGAGATACGCAGTATTTT
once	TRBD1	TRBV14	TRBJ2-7	CASSQGWTGVYEQYF	TGTGCCAGCAGCCAAGGCTGGACAGGGGTGTACGAGCAGTACTTC
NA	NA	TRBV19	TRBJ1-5	CASRGLINQPQHF	TGTGCCAGTAGGGGACTGATCAATCAGCCCCAGCATTTT
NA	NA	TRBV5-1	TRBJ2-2	CASSSINTGELFF	TGCGCCAGCAGCTCCATTAACACCGGGGAGCTGTTTTTT
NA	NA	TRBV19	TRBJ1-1	CASSTWTNTEAFF	TGTGCCAGTAGTACCTGGACTAACACTGAAGCTTTCTTT
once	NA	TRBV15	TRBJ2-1	CATSRDPGRTYNEQFF	TGTGCCACCAGCAGAGATCCGGGTCGGACCTACAATGAGCAGTTCTTC
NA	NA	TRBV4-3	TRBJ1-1	CASSQQVNTEAFF	TGCGCCAGCAGCCAACAGGTAAACACTGAAGCTTTCTTT
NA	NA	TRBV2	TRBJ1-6	CASREPGDNSPLHF	TGTGCCAGCAGGGAACCAGGGGATAATTCACCCCTCCACTTT
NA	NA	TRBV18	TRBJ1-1	CASSPLGQNTEAFF	TGTGCCAGCTCACCTCTGGGGCAGAACACTGAAGCTTTCTTT
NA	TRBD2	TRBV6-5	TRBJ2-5	CASSYTGLAEETQYF	TGTGCCAGCAGTTACACCGGACTAGCGGAAGAGACCCAGTACTTC
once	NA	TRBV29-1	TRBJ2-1	CSVEYEGWGGEQFF	TGCAGCGTTGAATATGAGGGATGGGGTGGTGAGCAGTTCTTC
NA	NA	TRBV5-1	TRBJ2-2	CASSLGGLNTGELFF	TGCGCCAGCAGCTTGGGGGGCTTGAACACCGGGGAGCTGTTTTTT
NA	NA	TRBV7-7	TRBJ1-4	CASSLGVASGGTNEKLFF	TGTGCCAGCAGCTTAGGGGTGGCTTCGGGGGGAACTAATGAAAAACTGTTTTTT
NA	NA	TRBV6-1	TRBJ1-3	CASSETSGAGNTIYF	TGTGCCAGCAGTGAAACTTCAGGGGCGGGAAACACCATATATTTT
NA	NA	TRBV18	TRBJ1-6	CASSPQGGDSPLHF	TGTGCCAGCTCACCACAGGGCGGGGATTCACCCCTCCACTTT
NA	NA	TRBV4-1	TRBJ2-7	CASSHPIRGDEQYF	TGCGCCAGCAGCCACCCTATTAGAGGTGACGAGCAGTACTTC
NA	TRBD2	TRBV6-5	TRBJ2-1	CASSYGRGAGESEQFF	TGTGCCAGCAGTTATGGGCGGGGGGCCGGTGAGAGTGAGCAGTTCTTC
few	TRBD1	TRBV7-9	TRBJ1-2	CASSLSRQGLYGYTF	TGTGCCAGCAGCTTATCCCGACAGGGGTTATATGGCTACACCTTC
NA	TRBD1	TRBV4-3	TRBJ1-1	CASSQERQVTGEGEAFF	TGCGCCAGCAGCCAAGAGCGTCAGGTGACAGGGGAGGGTGAAGCTTTCTTT
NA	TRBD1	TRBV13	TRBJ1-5	CASSQQGDQPQHF	TGTGCCAGCAGCCAACAGGGGGATCAGCCCCAGCATTTT
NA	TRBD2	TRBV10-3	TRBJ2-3	CAISDRGGSDTQYF	TGTGCCATCAGTGATCGCGGGGGATCAGATACGCAGTATTTT
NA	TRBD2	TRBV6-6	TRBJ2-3	CASSYGLAGVTDTQYF	TGTGCCAGCAGTTACGGGTTAGCGGGGGTCACAGATACGCAGTATTTT
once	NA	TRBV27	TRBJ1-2	CASSQRLTASNYGYTF	TGTGCCAGCAGTCAACGGCTGACAGCCTCTAACTATGGCTACACCTTC
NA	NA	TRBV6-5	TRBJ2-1	CASSHSGPADEQFF	TGTGCCAGCAGTCACAGTGGGCCAGCGGATGAGCAGTTCTTC
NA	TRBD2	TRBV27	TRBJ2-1	CASSPPGLAGYEQFF	TGTGCCAGCAGTCCTCCGGGACTAGCGGGGTATGAGCAGTTCTTC
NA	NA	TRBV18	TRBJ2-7	CASSPTQGSYEQYF	TGTGCCAGCTCACCAACACAGGGATCCTACGAGCAGTACTTC
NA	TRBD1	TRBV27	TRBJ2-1	CASRPTGQKSYNEQFF	TGTGCCAGCAGACCAACGGGACAGAAGTCCTACAATGAGCAGTTCTTC
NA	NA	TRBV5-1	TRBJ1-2	CASSLEAQGGYTF	TGCGCCAGCAGCTTGGAGGCTCAGGGTGGCTACACCTTC
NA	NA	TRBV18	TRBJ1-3	CASSPPVGPGNTIYF	TGTGCCAGCTCACCACCGGTCGGTCCTGGAAACACCATATATTTT
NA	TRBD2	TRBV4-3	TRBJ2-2	CASSLHSGGATGELFF	TGCGCCAGCAGCTTACATAGCGGGGGGGCCACCGGGGAGCTGTTTTTT
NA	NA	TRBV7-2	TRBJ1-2	CASSLLVGNNYGYTF	TGTGCCAGCAGCTTATTGGTCGGGAATAACTATGGCTACACCTTC
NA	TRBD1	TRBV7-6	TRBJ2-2	CASSERDRATGELFF	TGTGCCAGCAGCGAGCGGGACAGGGCCACCGGGGAGCTGTTTTTT
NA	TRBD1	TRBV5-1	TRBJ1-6	CASSRDRGRSPLHF	TGCGCCAGCAGCCGCGACAGGGGGCGGTCACCCCTCCACTTT
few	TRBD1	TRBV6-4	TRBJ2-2	CASSDSGQGVGELFF	TGTGCCAGCAGTGACTCGGGACAGGGAGTCGGGGAGCTGTTTTTT
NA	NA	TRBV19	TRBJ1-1	CASSIPGRLEAFF	TGTGCCAGTAGTATACCGGGGAGACTGGAAGCTTTCTTT
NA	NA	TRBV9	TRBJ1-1	CASSPGGVEAFF	TGTGCCAGCAGCCCTGGAGGGGTGGAAGCTTTCTTT
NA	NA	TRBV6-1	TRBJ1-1	CASSEAGGNTEAFF	TGTGCCAGCAGTGAAGCGGGGGGGAACACTGAAGCTTTCTTT